The clone carrying this TCR beta chain was observed many times. These data are taken from a study of Graves' ophthalmopathy and Graves' hyperthyroidism. As the template, RNA transcripts were used to amplify TCR beta CDR3 regions. After a first-round RT-PCR with HTBI primers, a second-round multiplex PCR was run. MiXCR, run by TCRdb on the multiplex PCR reads, gives a single entry per CDR3 protein. The sample lists 350,000 to 450,000 distinct CDR3 sequences; about 17% were seen once. Moderate-to-severe activity, CAS at least 3, NOSPECS at least 4 and duration under 3 months characterized donors with ophthalmopathy. Serum thyroxine and TRAb, along with clinical symptoms, thyroid ultrasound and orbital computed tomography, were what diagnosis relied on. The length of the CDR3 is 15 residues. CDR1 is MNHEY, CDR2 SVGAGI, per germline. V lost 0 bases and J lost 8; bases outside the gene matches: 8.

The gene calls are TRBV6-5 and TRBJ2-7; 9 bases match TRBD1. The receptor comes from a woman aged 18-35 years with Graves' ophthalmopathy. The sequenced sample was peripheral blood. The CDR3 protein is CASSYSITGGAKQYF. Written as DNA, the CDR3 is TGTGCCAGCAGTTACTCGATAACAGGGGGCGCGAAGCAGTACTTC.